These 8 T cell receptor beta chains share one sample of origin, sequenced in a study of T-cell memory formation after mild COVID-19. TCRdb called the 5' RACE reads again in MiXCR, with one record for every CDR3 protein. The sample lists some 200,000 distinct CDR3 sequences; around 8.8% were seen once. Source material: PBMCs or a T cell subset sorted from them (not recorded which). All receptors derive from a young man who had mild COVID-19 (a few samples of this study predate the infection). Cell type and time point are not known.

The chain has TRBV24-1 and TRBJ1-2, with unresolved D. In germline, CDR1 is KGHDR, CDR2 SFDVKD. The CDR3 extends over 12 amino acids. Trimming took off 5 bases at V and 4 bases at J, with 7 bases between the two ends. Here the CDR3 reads CATSGTTYGYTF. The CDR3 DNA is TGTGCCACCAGTGGAACTACCTATGGCTACACCTTC.

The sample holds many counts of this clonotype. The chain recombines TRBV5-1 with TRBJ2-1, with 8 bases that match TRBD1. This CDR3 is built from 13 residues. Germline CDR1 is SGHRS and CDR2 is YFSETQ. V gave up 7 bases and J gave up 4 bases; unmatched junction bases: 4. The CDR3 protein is CASGQGTYNEQFF. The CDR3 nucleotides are TGCGCCAGCGGACAGGGAACTTACAATGAGCAGTTCTTC.

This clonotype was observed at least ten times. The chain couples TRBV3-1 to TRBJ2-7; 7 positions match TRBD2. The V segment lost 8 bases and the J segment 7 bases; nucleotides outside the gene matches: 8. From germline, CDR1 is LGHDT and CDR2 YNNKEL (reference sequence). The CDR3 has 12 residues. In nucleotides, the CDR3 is TGTGCCAGCTCTCCTCGCGGGGGAGAGCAGTACTTC. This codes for CASSPRGGEQYF.

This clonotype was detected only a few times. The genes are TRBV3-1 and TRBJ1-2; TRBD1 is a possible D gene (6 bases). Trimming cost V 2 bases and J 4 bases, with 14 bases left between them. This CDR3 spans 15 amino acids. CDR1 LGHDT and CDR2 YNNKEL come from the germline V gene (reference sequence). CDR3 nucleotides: TGTGCCAGCAGCCAATACAAGGGGGGGACCTATGGCTACACCTTC. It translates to CASSQYKGGTYGYTF.

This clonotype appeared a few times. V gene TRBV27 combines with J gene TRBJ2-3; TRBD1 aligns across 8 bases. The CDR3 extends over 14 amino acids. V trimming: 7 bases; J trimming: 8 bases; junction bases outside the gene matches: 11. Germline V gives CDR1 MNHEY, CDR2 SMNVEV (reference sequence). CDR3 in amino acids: CASTFTQGAGTQYF. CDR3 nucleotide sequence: TGTGCCAGCACCTTCACCCAGGGGGCTGGTACGCAGTATTTT.

The CDR3 DNA reads TGTGCCAGCAGCTTCGGGGGGCGCACGTTCAATGAGCAGTTCTTC. It yields the protein CASSFGGRTFNEQFF. The rearrangement joins TRBV5-4 to TRBJ2-1; a weak D match, TRBD2 (7 bases). The V gene's germline CDR1 is SGHNT and CDR2 YYREEE (reference sequence). V lost 2 bases and J 6 bases, leaving 15 bases between the germline ends. The CDR3 consists of 15 residues.

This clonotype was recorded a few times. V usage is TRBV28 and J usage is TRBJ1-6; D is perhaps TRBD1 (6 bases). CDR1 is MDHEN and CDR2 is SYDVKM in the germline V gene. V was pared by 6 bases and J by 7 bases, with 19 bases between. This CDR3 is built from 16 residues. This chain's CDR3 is CASRIGGREDNSPLHF. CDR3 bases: TGTGCCAGCAGAATTGGGGGGCGCGAGGACAATTCACCCCTCCACTTT.

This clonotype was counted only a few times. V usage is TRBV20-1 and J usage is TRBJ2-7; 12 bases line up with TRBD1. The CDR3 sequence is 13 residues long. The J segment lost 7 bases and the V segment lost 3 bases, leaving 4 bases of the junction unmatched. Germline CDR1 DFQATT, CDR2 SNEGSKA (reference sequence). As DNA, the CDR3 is TGCAGTGCTAGGGGACAGGGGGCCGGTGAGCAGTACTTC. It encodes CSARGQGAGEQYF.